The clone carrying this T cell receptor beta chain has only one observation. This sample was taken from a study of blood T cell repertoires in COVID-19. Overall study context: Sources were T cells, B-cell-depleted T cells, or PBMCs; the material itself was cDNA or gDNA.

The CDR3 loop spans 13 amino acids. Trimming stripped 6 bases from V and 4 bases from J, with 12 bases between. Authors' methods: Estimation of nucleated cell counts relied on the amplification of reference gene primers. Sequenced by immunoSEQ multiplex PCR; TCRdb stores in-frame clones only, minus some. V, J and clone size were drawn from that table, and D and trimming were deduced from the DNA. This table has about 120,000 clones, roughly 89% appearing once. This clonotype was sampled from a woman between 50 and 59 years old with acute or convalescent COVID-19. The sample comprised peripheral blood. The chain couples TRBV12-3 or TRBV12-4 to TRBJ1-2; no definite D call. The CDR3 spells CASSTPHSYGYTF. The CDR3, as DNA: TGTGCCAGCAGCACTCCGCACAGCTATGGCTACACCTTC.